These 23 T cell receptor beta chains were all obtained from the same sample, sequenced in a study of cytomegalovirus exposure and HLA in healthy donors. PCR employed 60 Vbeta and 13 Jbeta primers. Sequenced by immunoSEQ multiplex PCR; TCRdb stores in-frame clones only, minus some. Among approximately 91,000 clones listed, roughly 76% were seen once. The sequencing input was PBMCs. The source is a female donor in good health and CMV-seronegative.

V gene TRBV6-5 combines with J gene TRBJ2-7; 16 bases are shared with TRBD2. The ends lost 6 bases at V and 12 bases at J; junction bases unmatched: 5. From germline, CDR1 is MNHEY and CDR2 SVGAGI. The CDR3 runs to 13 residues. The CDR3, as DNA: TGTGCCAGCAGCCCCGGGACTAGCGGGAGGGGGTACTTC. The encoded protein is CASSPGTSGRGYF.

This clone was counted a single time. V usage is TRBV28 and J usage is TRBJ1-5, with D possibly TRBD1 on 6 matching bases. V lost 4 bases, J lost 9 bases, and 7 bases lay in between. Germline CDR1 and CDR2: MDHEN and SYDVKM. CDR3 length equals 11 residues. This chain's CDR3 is CASSSDRPQHF. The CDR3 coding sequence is TGTGCCAGCAGTTCGGACAGGCCCCAGCATTTT. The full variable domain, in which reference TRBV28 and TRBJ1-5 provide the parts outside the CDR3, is DVKVTQSSRYLVKRTGEKVFLECVQDMDHENMFWYRQDPGLGLRLIYFSYDVKMKEKGDIPEGYSVSREKKERFSLILESASTNQTSMYLCASSSDRPQHFGDGTRLSIL.

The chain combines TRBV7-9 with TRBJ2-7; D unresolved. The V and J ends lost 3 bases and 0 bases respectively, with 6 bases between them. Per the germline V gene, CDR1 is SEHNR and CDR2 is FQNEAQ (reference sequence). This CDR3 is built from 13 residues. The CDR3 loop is CASSFGYSYEQYF. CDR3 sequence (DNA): TGTGCCAGCAGCTTCGGGTACTCCTACGAGCAGTACTTC.

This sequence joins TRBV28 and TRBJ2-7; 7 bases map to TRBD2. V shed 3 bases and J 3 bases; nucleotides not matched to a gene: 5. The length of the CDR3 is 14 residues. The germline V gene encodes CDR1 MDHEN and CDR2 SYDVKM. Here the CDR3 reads CASSLGGPGYEQYF. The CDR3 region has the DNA TGTGCCAGCAGTTTGGGAGGGCCAGGCTACGAGCAGTACTTC.

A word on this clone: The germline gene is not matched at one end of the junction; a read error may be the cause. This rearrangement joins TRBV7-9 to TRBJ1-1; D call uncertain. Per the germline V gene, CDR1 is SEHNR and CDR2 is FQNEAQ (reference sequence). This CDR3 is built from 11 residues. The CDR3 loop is CSSSWSTEAFF. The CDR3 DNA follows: TGTTCCAGCAGTTGGAGCACTGAAGCTTTCTTT.

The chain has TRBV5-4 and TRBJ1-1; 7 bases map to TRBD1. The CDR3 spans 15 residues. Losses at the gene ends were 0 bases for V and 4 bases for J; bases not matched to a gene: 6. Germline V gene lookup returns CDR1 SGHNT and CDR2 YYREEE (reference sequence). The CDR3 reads CASSLDRGRVTEAFF. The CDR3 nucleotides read TGTGCCAGCAGCTTGGATAGGGGGCGGGTCACTGAAGCTTTCTTT.

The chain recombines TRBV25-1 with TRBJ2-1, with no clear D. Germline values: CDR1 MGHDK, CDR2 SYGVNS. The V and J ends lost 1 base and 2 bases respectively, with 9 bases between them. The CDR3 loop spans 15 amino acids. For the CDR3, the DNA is TGTGCCAGCAGTGAATCTCAAGACACCTACAATGAGCAGTTCTTC. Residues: CASSESQDTYNEQFF. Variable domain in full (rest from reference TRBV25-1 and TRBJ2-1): EADIYQTPRYLVIGTGKKITLECSQTMGHDKMYWYQQDPGMELHLIHYSYGVNSTEKGDLSSESTVSRIRTEHFPLTLESARPSHTSQYLCASSESQDTYNEQFFGPGTRLTVL.

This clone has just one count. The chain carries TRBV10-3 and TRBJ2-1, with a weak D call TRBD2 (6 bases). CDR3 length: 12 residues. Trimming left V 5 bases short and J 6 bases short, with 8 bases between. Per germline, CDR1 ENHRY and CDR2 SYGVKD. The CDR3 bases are TGTGCCATCAGTAAGACTAGCAATGAGCAGTTCTTC. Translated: CAISKTSNEQFF.

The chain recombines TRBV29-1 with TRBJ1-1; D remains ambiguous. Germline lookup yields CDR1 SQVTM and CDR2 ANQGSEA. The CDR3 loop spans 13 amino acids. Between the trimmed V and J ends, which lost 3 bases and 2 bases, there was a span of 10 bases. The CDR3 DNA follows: TGCAGCGTTGAGCGTCCGGGAAACACTGAAGCTTTCTTT. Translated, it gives CSVERPGNTEAFF. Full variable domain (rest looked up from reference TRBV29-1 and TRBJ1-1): SAVISQKPSRDICQRGTSLTIQCQVDSQVTMMFWYRQQPGQSLTLIATANQGSEATYESGFVIDKFPISRPNLTFSTLTVSNMSPEDSSIYLCSVERPGNTEAFFGQGTRLTVV.

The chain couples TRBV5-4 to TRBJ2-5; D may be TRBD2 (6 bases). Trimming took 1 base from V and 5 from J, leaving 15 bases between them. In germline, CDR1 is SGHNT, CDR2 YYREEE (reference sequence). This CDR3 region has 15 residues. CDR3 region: CASSLLSTGGETQYF. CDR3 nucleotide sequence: TGTGCCAGCAGCTTGTTGTCGACCGGAGGGGAGACCCAGTACTTC. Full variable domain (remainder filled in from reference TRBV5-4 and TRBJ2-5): ETGVTQSPTHLIKTRGQQVTLRCSSQSGHNTVSWYQQALGQGPQFIFQYYREEENGRGNFPPRFSGLQFPNYSSELNVNALELDDSALYLCASSLLSTGGETQYFGPGTRLLVL.

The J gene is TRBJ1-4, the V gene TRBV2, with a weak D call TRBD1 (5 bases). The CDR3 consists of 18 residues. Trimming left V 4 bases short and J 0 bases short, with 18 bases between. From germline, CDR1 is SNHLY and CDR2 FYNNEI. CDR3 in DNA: TGTGCCAGCAGTGTAGGGGCTAACCCTAGGGCAACTAATGAAAAACTGTTTTTT. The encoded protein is CASSVGANPRATNEKLFF.

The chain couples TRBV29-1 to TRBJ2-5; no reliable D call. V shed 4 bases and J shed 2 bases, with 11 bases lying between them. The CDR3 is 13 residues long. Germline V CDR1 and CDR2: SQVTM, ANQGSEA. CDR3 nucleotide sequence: TGCAGCGTTGGGCTTAAGTTACAAGAGACCCAGTACTTC. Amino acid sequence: CSVGLKLQETQYF.

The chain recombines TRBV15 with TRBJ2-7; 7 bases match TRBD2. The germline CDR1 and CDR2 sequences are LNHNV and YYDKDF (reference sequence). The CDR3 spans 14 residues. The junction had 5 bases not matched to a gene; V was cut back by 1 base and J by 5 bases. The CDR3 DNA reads TGTGCCACCAGCAGAGGGGGAGGGTCCAACGAGCAGTACTTC. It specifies CATSRGGGSNEQYF.

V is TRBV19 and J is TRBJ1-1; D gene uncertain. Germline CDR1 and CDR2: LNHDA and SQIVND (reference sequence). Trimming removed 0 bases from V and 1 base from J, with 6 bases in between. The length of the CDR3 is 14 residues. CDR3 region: CASSIDLRNTEAFF. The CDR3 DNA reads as TGTGCCAGTAGTATAGATCTACGGAACACTGAAGCTTTCTTT.

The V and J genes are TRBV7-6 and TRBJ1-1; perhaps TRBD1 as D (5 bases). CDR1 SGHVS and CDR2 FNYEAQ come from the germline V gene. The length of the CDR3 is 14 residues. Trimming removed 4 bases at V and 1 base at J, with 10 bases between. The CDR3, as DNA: TGTGCCAGCAGCTCCTGGGGGGAGAACACTGAAGCTTTCTTT. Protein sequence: CASSSWGENTEAFF.

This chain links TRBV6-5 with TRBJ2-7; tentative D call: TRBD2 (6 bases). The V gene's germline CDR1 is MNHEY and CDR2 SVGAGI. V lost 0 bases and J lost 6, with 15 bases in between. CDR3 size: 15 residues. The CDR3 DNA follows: TGTGCCAGCAGTTACTCGGCGGGGTTGGTACGCGAGCAGTACTTC. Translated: CASSYSAGLVREQYF.

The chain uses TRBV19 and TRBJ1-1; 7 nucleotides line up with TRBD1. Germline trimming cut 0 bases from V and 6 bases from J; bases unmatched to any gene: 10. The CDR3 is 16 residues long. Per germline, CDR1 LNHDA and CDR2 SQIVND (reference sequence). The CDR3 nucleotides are TGTGCCAGTAGTATAGATCAGGCAGGGGGTATCCCTGAAGCTTTCTTT. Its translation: CASSIDQAGGIPEAFF.

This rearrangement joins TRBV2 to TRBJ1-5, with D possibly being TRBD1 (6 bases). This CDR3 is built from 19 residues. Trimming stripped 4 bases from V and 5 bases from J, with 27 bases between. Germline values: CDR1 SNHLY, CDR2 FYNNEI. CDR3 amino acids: CASSGKGRTGGRGDQPQHF. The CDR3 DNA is TGTGCCAGCAGTGGCAAAGGGCGGACGGGGGGGCGGGGGGATCAGCCCCAGCATTTT.

This chain's CDR3 is CASSQNRDTNTGELFF. CDR3 bases: TGTGCCAGCAGCCAAAATCGGGACACGAACACCGGGGAGCTGTTTTTT. The chain combines TRBV6-4 with TRBJ2-2, with a weak D call TRBD1 (6 bases). CDR3 length equals 16 residues. V was shortened by 6 bases and J by 0 bases, with 14 bases between the two germline ends. From germline, CDR1 is MRHNA and CDR2 SNTAGT.

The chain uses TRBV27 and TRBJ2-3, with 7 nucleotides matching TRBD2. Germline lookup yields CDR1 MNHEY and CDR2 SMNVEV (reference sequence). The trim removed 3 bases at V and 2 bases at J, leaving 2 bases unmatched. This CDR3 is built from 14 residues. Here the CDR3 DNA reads TGTGCCAGCAGTTTTCAGCGGGACACAGATACGCAGTATTTT. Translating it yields CASSFQRDTDTQYF.

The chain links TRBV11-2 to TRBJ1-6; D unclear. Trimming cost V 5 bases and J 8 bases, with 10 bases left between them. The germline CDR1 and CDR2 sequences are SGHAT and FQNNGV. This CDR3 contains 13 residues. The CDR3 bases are TGTGCCAGCAGCCCCCGAGACTATTCACCCCTCCACTTT. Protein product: CASSPRDYSPLHF.

CDR3 sequence: CASSPGDTHYGYTF. The DNA for the CDR3 is TGTGCCAGCAGCCCCGGGGACACTCACTATGGCTACACCTTC. The rearrangement joins TRBV11-3 to TRBJ1-2; tentative D call: TRBD1 (6 bases). The ends were cut back, 5 bases at V and 3 bases at J, with 13 bases in the middle. This CDR3 spans 14 amino acids. The germline V gene encodes CDR1 SGHNT and CDR2 YENEEA.

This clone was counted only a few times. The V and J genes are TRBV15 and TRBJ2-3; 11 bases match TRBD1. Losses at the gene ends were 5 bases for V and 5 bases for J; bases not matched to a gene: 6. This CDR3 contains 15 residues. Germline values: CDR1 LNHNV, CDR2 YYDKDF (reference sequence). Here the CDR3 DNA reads TGTGCCACCAGCTTGTGGACAGGGGGCAGAGATACGCAGTATTTT. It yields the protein CATSLWTGGRDTQYF. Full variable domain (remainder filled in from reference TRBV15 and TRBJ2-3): DAMVIQNPRYQVTQFGKPVTLSCSQTLNHNVMYWYQQKSSQAPKLLFHYYDKDFNNEADTPDNFQSRRPNTSFCFLDIRSPGLGDTAMYLCATSLWTGGRDTQYFGPGTRLTVL.